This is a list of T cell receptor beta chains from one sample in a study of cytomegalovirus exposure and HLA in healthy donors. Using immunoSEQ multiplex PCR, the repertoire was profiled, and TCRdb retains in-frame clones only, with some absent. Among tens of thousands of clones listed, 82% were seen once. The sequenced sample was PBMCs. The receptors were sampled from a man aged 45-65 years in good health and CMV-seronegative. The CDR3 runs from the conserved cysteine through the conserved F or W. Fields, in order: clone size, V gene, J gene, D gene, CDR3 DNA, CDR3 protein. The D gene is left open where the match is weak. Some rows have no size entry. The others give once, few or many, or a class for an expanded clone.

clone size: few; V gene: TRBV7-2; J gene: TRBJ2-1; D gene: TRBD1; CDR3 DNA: TGTGCCAGCAGCTTAGCAGGGACAGGGACCTACAATGAGCAGTTCTTC; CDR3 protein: CASSLAGTGTYNEQFF
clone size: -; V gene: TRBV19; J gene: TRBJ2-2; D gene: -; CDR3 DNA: TGTGCCAGTAAGACTGGGACATACACCGGGGAGCTGTTTTTT; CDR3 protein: CASKTGTYTGELFF
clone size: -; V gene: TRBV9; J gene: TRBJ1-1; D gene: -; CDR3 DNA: TGTGCCAGCAGCGCCGACATTATGAACACTGAAGCTTTCTTT; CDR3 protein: CASSADIMNTEAFF
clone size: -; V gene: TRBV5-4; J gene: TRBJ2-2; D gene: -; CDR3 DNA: TGTGCCAGCAGCTTGGACTCCGGGGAGCTGTTTTTT; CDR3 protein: CASSLDSGELFF
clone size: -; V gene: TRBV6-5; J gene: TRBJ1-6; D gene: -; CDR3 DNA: TGTGCCAGCAGTTATGAAAGGGGCGGATCACCCCTCCACTTT; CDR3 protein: CASSYERGGSPLHF
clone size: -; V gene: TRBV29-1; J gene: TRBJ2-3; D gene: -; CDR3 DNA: TGCAGCGTTGTCCAGGGGAGGGGCGCAGATACGCAGTATTTT; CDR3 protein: CSVVQGRGADTQYF
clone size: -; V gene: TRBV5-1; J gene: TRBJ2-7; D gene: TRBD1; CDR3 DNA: TGCGCCAGCAGCGCGGGGACAGGGGGCTACGAGCAGTACTTC; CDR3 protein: CASSAGTGGYEQYF
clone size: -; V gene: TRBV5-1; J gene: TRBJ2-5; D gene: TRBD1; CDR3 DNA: TGCGCCAGCAGCTTGGCCCAGTTACAGGGGCGAGAGACCCAGTACTTC; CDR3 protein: CASSLAQLQGRETQYF
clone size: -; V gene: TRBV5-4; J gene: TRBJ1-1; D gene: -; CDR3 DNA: TGTGCCAGCAGCTTCAGGGCAGGGAAGAACACTGAAGCTTTCTTT; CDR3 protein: CASSFRAGKNTEAFF
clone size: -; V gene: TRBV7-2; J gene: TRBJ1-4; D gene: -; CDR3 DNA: TGTGCCAGCAGCTTAAACAGGCTGGGGGAAAAACTGTTTTTT; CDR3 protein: CASSLNRLGEKLFF
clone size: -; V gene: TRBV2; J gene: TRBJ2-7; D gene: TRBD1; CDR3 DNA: TGTGCCAGCAGTATCGACAGGGGCGAGCAGTACTTC; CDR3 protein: CASSIDRGEQYF
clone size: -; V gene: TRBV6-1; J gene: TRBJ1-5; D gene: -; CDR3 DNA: TGTGCCAGCAGTGAACACGGTAATCAGCCCCAGCATTTT; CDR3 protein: CASSEHGNQPQHF
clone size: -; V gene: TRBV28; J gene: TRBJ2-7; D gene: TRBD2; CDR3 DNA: TGTGCCAGCAGCTCACCGGGACTAGTGCGGTACGAGCAGTACTTC; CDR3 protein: CASSSPGLVRYEQYF
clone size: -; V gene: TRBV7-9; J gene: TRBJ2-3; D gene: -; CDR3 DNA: TGTGCCAGCAGCTTATCAGGGGAGCCATTCAGAGCCACAGATACGCAGTATTTT; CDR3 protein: CASSLSGEPFRATDTQYF
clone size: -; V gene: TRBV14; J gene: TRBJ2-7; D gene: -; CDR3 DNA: TGTGCCAGCAGCCAAGATCTTACGGTTTCCGAGCAGTACTTC; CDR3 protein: CASSQDLTVSEQYF
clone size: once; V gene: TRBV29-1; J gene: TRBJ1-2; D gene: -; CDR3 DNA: TGCAGCGTTGAAGCGTCCAGGGATGGCTATGGCTACACCTTC; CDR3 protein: CSVEASRDGYGYTF
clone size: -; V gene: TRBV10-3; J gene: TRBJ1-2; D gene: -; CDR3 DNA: TGTGCCATCAGTGAGTCGCTAGACTATGGCTACACCTTC; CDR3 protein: CAISESLDYGYTF
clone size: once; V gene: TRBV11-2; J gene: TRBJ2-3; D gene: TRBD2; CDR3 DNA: TGTGCCAGCAGCTTACCTAGCGGGGGCGCAGATACGCAGTATTTT; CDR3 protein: CASSLPSGGADTQYF
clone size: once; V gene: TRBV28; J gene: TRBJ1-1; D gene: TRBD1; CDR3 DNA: TGTGCCAGCATACAGGGGGGGGACACTGAAGCTTTCTTT; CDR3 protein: CASIQGGDTEAFF
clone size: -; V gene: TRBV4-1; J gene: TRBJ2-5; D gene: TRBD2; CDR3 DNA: TGCGCCAGCAGCCAAGATAGACTAGCCCAGACCCAGTACTTC; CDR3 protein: CASSQDRLAQTQYF
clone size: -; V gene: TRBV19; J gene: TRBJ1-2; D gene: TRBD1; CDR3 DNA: TGTGCCAGTAGTATAACAGGGGGCGAGGGTGGCTACACCTTC; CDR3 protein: CASSITGGEGGYTF
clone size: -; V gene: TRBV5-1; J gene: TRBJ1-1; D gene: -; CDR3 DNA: TGCGCCAGCAGCTTGACAGGACCGAACACTGAAGCTTTCTTT; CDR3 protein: CASSLTGPNTEAFF
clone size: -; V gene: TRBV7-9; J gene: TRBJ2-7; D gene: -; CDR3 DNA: TGTGCCAGCAGCTACCGGACTACTTCGGGCAGCGAGCAGTACTTC; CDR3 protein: CASSYRTTSGSEQYF
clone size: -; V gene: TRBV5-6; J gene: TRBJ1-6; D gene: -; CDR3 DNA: TGTGCCAGCAGTGGAGTCCTTCGAGGGCCCCTCCACTTT; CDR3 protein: CASSGVLRGPLHF
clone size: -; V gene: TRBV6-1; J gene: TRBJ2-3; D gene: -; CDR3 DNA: TGTGCCAGCAGTTTCCCCCCTAGCGCGCAGTATTTT; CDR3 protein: CASSFPPSAQYF
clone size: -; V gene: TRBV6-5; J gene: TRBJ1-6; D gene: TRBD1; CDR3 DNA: TGTGCCAGCAGATTAACCGGGACAGGGAATTCACCCCTCCACTTT; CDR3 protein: CASRLTGTGNSPLHF
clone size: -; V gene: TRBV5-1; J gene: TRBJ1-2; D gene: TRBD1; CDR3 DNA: TGCGCCAGCAGCCCCGGGACAGGGGTAATCTATACTGGGTACACCTTC; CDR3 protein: CASSPGTGVIYTGYTF
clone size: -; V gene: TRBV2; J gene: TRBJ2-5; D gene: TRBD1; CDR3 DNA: TGTGCCAGCTTCTCCGACAGGGGGCGAGGGGAGACCCAGTACTTC; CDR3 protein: CASFSDRGRGETQYF